This T cell receptor beta chain is drawn from a study of regulatory T cells in long-lasting Graves disease. Across the whole study: Antithyroid drugs had been taken by newly diagnosed Graves' patients for under 3 months. Study-level results: TCR diversity was lower in persistent than newly diagnosed Graves' disease.

This clonotype was counted a single time. The antigen is not known. Building the TCR beta libraries relied on iRepertoire HTBI primers, and CDR3 regions underwent Arm-PCR. MiXCR was run by TCRdb on the multiplex PCR reads, yielding one entry per CDR3 protein. The sample consists of about half a million distinct CDR3 sequences, about 12% of them appearing once. This CDR3 comprises 18 residues. CDR1 and CDR2 from the germline V gene are SEHNR and FQNEAQ (reference sequence). With 1 base removed from V and 0 bases from J, the gap between germline ends came to 16 bases. The time point is: newly diagnosed GD, antithyroid drugs for less than 3 months. With RNA extracted from PBMCs as input, the TCR library was made. The sample also formed part of further work on T cells in Graves' hyperthyroidism and ophthalmopathy.

This TCR derives from a woman between 25 and 40 years old with Graves disease. The chain is built from TRBV7-9 and TRBJ1-5; D remains ambiguous. The input for sequencing was peripheral blood mononuclear cells (PBMCs), taken at new diagnosis, from a patient treated with antithyroid drugs. Written as DNA, the CDR3 is TGTGCCAGCAGCTTAGGAGGACTCACAACGGATAGCAATCAGCCCCAGCATTTT. Amino acid sequence: CASSLGGLTTDSNQPQHF.